The clone carrying this TCR beta chain appeared once. CDR3 size: 12 residues. Trimming pared 9 bases from V and 2 bases from J, leaving 8 bases between. Per germline, CDR1 KGHDR and CDR2 SFDVKD. This entry comes from a study of blood T cell repertoires in COVID-19. The data were produced by immunoSEQ multiplex PCR, yet TCRdb's version contains in-frame clones alone and is incomplete. The sample has some 300,000 clones; approximately 85% are singletons. The TCR sequence derives from a woman aged 25-40 years who had recovered from COVID-19. The specimen was PBMCs or T cells enriched from blood (not recorded which). The rearrangement links TRBV24-1 to TRBJ2-3; tentatively, D is TRBD2 (5 bases). The chain's CDR3 is CATLEATDTQYF. The CDR3, as DNA: TGTGCCACCCTGGAGGCCACAGATACGCAGTATTTT.